The rows below give T cell receptor beta chains drawn from one sample of a study of blood T cell repertoires in COVID-19. Clones were read by immunoSEQ multiplex PCR, and TCRdb kept only the in-frame ones, dropping some. This table holds around 300,000 clones, roughly 88% found once. Sequencing was performed on PBMCs or T cells enriched from blood (not recorded which). The origin of the receptors is a man between 25 and 39 years old who had recovered from COVID-19. Each CDR3 is given with its conserved first and last residue. Each record gives: CDR3 protein, CDR3 DNA, D gene, J gene, V gene, clone size. The D gene is left open where the match is weak. A row's size may be missing; if present it is once, few, many or a size class.

CASSQSAGLGSYEQYF TGTGCCAGCAGCCAATCCGCAGGGCTCGGCTCCTACGAGCAGTACTTC NA TRBJ2-7 TRBV14 NA
CASSLVGLYPYEQYF TGTGCCAGCAGCTTAGTGGGACTATATCCCTACGAGCAGTACTTC TRBD2 TRBJ2-7 TRBV7-9 once
CAWRHRGNYGYTF TGTGCCTGGAGACACCGGGGAAACTATGGCTACACCTTC NA TRBJ1-2 TRBV30 NA
CASSSRQTYNEQFF TGTGCCAGCAGCTCGCGACAGACCTACAATGAGCAGTTCTTC NA TRBJ2-1 TRBV9 NA
CASSKDGTRTDTQYF TGTGCCAGCAGCAAAGATGGGACTCGAACAGATACGCAGTATTTT NA TRBJ2-3 TRBV21-1 NA
CASSRDFQETQYF TGTGCCAGCAGCAGGGACTTTCAAGAGACCCAGTACTTC NA TRBJ2-5 TRBV6-5 few
CASNGELRQPQHF TGTGCCAGTAATGGGGAGTTGCGTCAGCCCCAGCATTTT NA TRBJ1-5 TRBV19 few
CASSHRGTDNEQFF TGTGCCAGCAGCCACCGGGGGACAGACAATGAGCAGTTCTTC NA TRBJ2-1 TRBV3-1/TRBV3-2 NA
CASSPGGQGYSPLHF TGTGCCAGCAGCCCGGGCGGACAGGGCTATTCACCCCTCCACTTT TRBD1 TRBJ1-6 TRBV28 NA
CASSKRTETVNSPLHF TGTGCCAGCAGTAAGCGCACCGAGACAGTGAATTCACCCCTCCACTTT NA TRBJ1-6 TRBV2 NA
CASSFGPYPGANVLTF TGTGCCAGCAGTTTTGGCCCGTACCCTGGGGCCAACGTCCTGACTTTC NA TRBJ2-6 TRBV28 NA
CASTDGTRAYNSPLHF TGTGCCAGCACGGACGGGACACGCGCCTATAATTCACCCCTCCACTTT NA TRBJ1-6 TRBV5-4 NA
CASSGTGLAGSTYEQYF TGTGCCAGCAGCGGGACTGGACTAGCGGGGAGTACCTACGAGCAGTACTTC TRBD2 TRBJ2-7 TRBV7-9 NA
CASSLSGPGDSEQYF TGTGCCAGCAGCTTAAGTGGCCCCGGAGACTCCGAGCAGTACTTC NA TRBJ2-7 TRBV7-3 NA
CASSSRRSSGYTF TGTGCCAGCAGTTCCCGACGGAGCTCTGGCTACACCTTC NA TRBJ1-2 TRBV6-5 NA
CASSLEPAGARTDTQYF TGTGCCAGCAGCTTGGAACCAGCGGGGGCCCGCACAGATACGCAGTATTTT TRBD2 TRBJ2-3 TRBV5-4 once
CASSDPRQGGNEKLFF TGTGCCAGTAGTGACCCCCGGCAGGGCGGAAATGAAAAACTGTTTTTT NA TRBJ1-4 TRBV19 NA
CASSSDGTGLYSNQPQHF TGTGCCAGCAGCTCGGACGGGACAGGACTTTATAGCAATCAGCCCCAGCATTTT TRBD1 TRBJ1-5 TRBV5-8 once
CASSLGATGLYEQYF TGTGCCAGCAGCTTAGGTGCGACAGGCCTTTACGAGCAGTACTTC NA TRBJ2-7 TRBV11-2 NA
CAWSVRQGNEQFF TGTGCCTGGAGTGTCAGGCAGGGGAATGAGCAGTTCTTC NA TRBJ2-1 TRBV30 NA
CASSLTDNEKLFF TGTGCCAGCAGTTTGACAGATAATGAAAAACTGTTTTTT NA TRBJ1-4 TRBV6-2/TRBV6-3 NA
CASSYTTNGGEQFF TGTGCCAGCAGCTACACTACGAACGGGGGTGAGCAGTTCTTC NA TRBJ2-1 TRBV11-1 NA
CASSLVSSVGGGHEQFF TGTGCCAGCAGCTTAGTGTCGTCGGTGGGGGGAGGTCATGAGCAGTTCTTC NA TRBJ2-1 TRBV7-3 NA
CASSEPGHSYEQYF TGTGCCAGCAGTGAGCCGGGTCACTCCTACGAGCAGTACTTC NA TRBJ2-7 TRBV6-2/TRBV6-3 NA
CASSQVRGEDTEAFF TGCGCCAGCAGCCAAGTCAGGGGAGAGGACACTGAAGCTTTCTTT NA TRBJ1-1 TRBV4-1 NA
CASRSGQAYEQYF TGTGCCAGCCGATCGGGACAGGCCTACGAGCAGTACTTC TRBD1 TRBJ2-7 TRBV6-1 NA
CASSPGGGKGETQYF TGTGCCAGCTCACCCGGCGGGGGGAAGGGAGAGACCCAGTACTTC TRBD2 TRBJ2-5 TRBV18 NA
CASSDPGQGSYEQYF TGTGCCAGCAGTGACCCGGGACAGGGGAGCTACGAGCAGTACTTC TRBD1 TRBJ2-7 TRBV6-4 NA
CASSLQSGGVYNEQFF TGTGCCAGCAGCTTACAGTCAGGGGGCGTCTACAATGAGCAGTTCTTC TRBD1 TRBJ2-1 TRBV11-3 NA
CASSPGQNEQFF TGTGCCAGCAGTCCCGGACAGAATGAGCAGTTCTTC NA TRBJ2-1 TRBV12-3/TRBV12-4 many
CASSFGTGGEQYF TGTGCCAGCAGCTTCGGGACAGGGGGGGAGCAGTACTTC TRBD1 TRBJ2-7 TRBV5-6 once
CASSAGLAGEELRQFF TGTGCCAGCAGTGCCGGACTAGCCGGCGAGGAGTTAAGGCAGTTCTTC TRBD2 TRBJ2-1 TRBV6-1 NA
CASSERGGNQPQHF TGCGCCAGCAGCGAACGGGGAGGCAATCAGCCCCAGCATTTT NA TRBJ1-5 TRBV5-1 NA
CASSEEQGRGNSPLHF TGTGCCAGCAGTGAAGAGCAGGGAAGGGGTAATTCACCCCTCCACTTT NA TRBJ1-6 TRBV6-1 few
CASSSPRGRTGELFF TGTGCCAGCAGTTCCCCCAGGGGGCGCACCGGGGAGCTGTTTTTT TRBD1 TRBJ2-2 TRBV27 NA
CASSRGQGGGETQYF TGTGCCAGCAGCCGGGGACAGGGTGGGGGAGAGACCCAGTACTTC TRBD1 TRBJ2-5 TRBV5-6 NA
CARSGSGGALHEQYF TGTGCCAGAAGCGGGAGCGGCGGGGCGCTGCACGAGCAGTACTTC NA TRBJ2-7 TRBV5-3 NA
CASSSLGTFSGNTIYF TGTGCCAGCAGCAGCCTCGGGACTTTCTCTGGAAACACCATATATTTT NA TRBJ1-3 TRBV7-8 NA
CASSLGGVSNTDTQYF TGCGCCAGCAGCTTGGGTGGAGTTAGTAACACAGATACGCAGTATTTT NA TRBJ2-3 TRBV5-1 NA
CASSSHGGAKRNIQYF TGCGCCAGCAGCTCGCATGGGGGGGCCAAACGGAACATTCAGTACTTC NA TRBJ2-4 TRBV5-1 NA
CASSVAGGGFGELFF TGTGCCAGCAGTGTAGCGGGGGGCGGATTCGGGGAGCTGTTTTTT TRBD2 TRBJ2-2 TRBV7-6 NA
CAWTGGYYGYTF TGTGCCTGGACAGGGGGCTACTATGGCTACACCTTC TRBD1 TRBJ1-2 TRBV30 NA
CATNGQGDKVDEAFF TGTGCCACCAACGGACAGGGGGATAAAGTGGATGAAGCTTTCTTT TRBD1 TRBJ1-1 TRBV24-1 NA
CASSELAGGLLDNEQFF TGTGCCAGCAGTGAACTAGCGGGGGGGCTTTTGGACAATGAGCAGTTCTTC TRBD2 TRBJ2-1 TRBV6-1 once
CASSRALAGGTGELFF TGTGCCAGCAGCCGAGCTCTAGCGGGGGGCACCGGGGAGCTGTTTTTT TRBD2 TRBJ2-2 TRBV7-9 NA
CASSRGETQYF TGTGCCAGCAGCCGAGGGGAGACCCAGTACTTC NA TRBJ2-5 TRBV11-2 NA
CATSDLWDSNTGELFF TGTGCCACCAGTGATCTGTGGGACAGCAACACCGGGGAGCTGTTTTTT TRBD1 TRBJ2-2 TRBV24-1 NA
CASSYAGGAQETQYF TGTGCCAGCAGTTACGCCGGGGGGGCCCAGGAGACCCAGTACTTC TRBD2 TRBJ2-5 TRBV6-5 few
CAWETGESQNIQYF TGTGCCTGGGAGACAGGGGAGAGCCAAAACATTCAGTACTTC TRBD1 TRBJ2-4 TRBV30 NA
CASSLGGRVSQPQHF TGTGCCAGCAGCTTAGGCGGCAGGGTCTCTCAGCCCCAGCATTTT NA TRBJ1-5 TRBV7-9 NA
CASSPSREETQYF TGTGCCAGCAGCCCGTCGAGGGAGGAGACCCAGTACTTC NA TRBJ2-5 TRBV7-3 NA
CASRSARGQLNTEAFF TGTGCCAGCAGATCCGCCCGGGGACAACTCAACACTGAAGCTTTCTTT NA TRBJ1-1 TRBV28 NA
CASSLQGQGNEKLFF TGTGCCAGCAGCTTGCAGGGTCAGGGTAATGAAAAACTGTTTTTT NA TRBJ1-4 TRBV7-9 once
CASSGRGTEAFF TGTGCCAGTAGTGGCAGGGGTACTGAAGCTTTCTTT NA TRBJ1-1 TRBV19 few
CASSLQGYGYTF TGTGCCAGCAGTTTACAGGGCTATGGCTACACCTTC NA TRBJ1-2 TRBV28 few
CASSREGTGTHSEQYF TGCGCCAGCAGCCGTGAAGGGACAGGGACCCACTCCGAGCAGTACTTC TRBD1 TRBJ2-7 TRBV5-1 NA
CASSFGQGYGYTF TGTGCCAGCAGCTTCGGACAGGGCTATGGCTACACCTTC TRBD1 TRBJ1-2 TRBV7-8 NA